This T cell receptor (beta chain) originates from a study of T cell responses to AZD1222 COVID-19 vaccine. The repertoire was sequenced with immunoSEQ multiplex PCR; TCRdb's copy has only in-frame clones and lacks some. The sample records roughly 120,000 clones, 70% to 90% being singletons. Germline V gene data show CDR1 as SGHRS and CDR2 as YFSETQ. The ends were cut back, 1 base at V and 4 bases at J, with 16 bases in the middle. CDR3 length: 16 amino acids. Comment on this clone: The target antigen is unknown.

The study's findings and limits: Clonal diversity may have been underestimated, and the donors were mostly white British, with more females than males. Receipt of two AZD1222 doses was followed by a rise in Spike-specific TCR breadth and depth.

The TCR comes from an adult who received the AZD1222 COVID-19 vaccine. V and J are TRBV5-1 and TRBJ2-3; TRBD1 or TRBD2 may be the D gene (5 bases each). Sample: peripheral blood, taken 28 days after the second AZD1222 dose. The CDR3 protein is CASSLPWGGQADTQYF. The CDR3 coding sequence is TGCGCCAGCAGCTTGCCGTGGGGCGGGCAAGCAGATACGCAGTATTTT.